Below, 17 T cell receptor beta chains from the same sample are listed, as sequenced in a study of tumor-infiltrating lymphocytes in primary liver carcinoma. Co-extracting RNA and DNA was done with roughly 18-32 mg of unsorted bulk tissue as input. From around 520 ng of total RNA, TCR beta-specific cDNA was reverse-transcribed using a constant-region primer. Modified slightly, ARM-PCR produced TCR beta libraries over three nested multiplex PCR rounds. The first two PCR rounds, nine to ten cycles each, used TRBV1-TRBV30 forward primers and a C-beta reverse primer. Using its own MiXCR run on the multiplex PCR reads, TCRdb lists one record per CDR3 protein. The repertoire holds roughly 120,000 distinct CDR3 sequences, with roughly 75% as singletons. The specimen sequenced was tumor-adjacent normal liver tissue. The receptors were sampled from a woman aged 60 to 75 with primary liver carcinoma and hepatitis B virus infection.

Turning to this clonotype: Mismatch with germline at one junction end may stem from a read error. The V and J genes are TRBV11-2 and TRBJ2-7; 8 nucleotides align to TRBD2. The CDR3 covers 18 residues. The V gene's germline CDR1 is SGHAT and CDR2 FQNNGV. For the CDR3, the DNA is TGTGCCTGCGGCTTAGATTGGGTCAGTCTAGCGGGTCCCTACGAGCTGTACTTC. Translation gives CACGLDWVSLAGPYELYF.

The J gene is TRBJ2-3, the V gene TRBV15, with D possibly TRBD2 on 5 matching bases. CDR1 is LNHNV and CDR2 is YYDKDF in the germline V gene (reference sequence). V lost 0 bases and J lost 0, with 10 bases in between. The CDR3 length is 16 residues. CDR3 sequence: CATSRDPGGSTDTQYF. The CDR3 region has the DNA TGTGCCACCAGCAGAGATCCGGGCGGGAGCACAGATACGCAGTATTTT.

The sample holds many counts of this clonotype. CDR3 in DNA: TGTGCCAGCAGCCTTCCCGGGACGCTGACCCATGGCTACACCTTC. This translates into CASSLPGTLTHGYTF. This rearrangement joins TRBV14 to TRBJ1-2; tentative D call: TRBD1 (5 bases). The germline V gene has CDR1 SGHDN and CDR2 FVKESK. Deletions cut 4 bases from V and 6 bases from J, with 18 bases between. The CDR3 is 15 amino acids.

This clonotype has only a few counts. This may arise from a read error, as a much more abundant clone is one base away. V gene TRBV7-8 combines with J gene TRBJ2-7; D unresolved. Trimming took 3 bases from V and 5 from J, leaving 8 bases between them. The V gene's germline CDR1 is SGHVS and CDR2 FQNEAQ. This CDR3 contains 12 residues. As DNA, the CDR3 is TGTGCCAGCAGCTTGTTTCGGGACGAGCAGTACTTC. It is translated as CASSLFRDEQYF.

For this clonotype: Since the CDR3 does not end with the conserved phenylalanine or tryptophan, this likely comes from a read error. The V and J genes are TRBV29-1 and TRBJ1-1, with unresolved D. Germline V lookup: CDR1 SQVTM, CDR2 ANQGSEA. CDR3 size: 11 residues. The CDR3 region is CSADSDTEAFS. The CDR3 DNA is TGCAGTGCTGATTCGGACACTGAAGCTTTCTCT.

This rearrangement joins TRBV7-8 to TRBJ1-5; 7 nucleotides match TRBD1. Unmatched junction bases numbered 4, after V lost 0 bases and J lost 2 bases. The CDR3 contains 16 residues. The germline V gene has CDR1 SGHVS and CDR2 FQNEAQ. The CDR3 nucleotides read TGTGCCAGCAGCTTAGCGGCTGGACAGGGCAATCAGCCCCAGCATTTT. It translates to CASSLAAGQGNQPQHF.

A word on this clonotype: Possible read error: a much larger clone is one base away. The J gene is TRBJ1-1, the V gene TRBV5-1; 7 bases align to TRBD1. Germline V gene data show CDR1 as SGHRS and CDR2 as YFSETQ. The CDR3 contains 17 residues. V lost 3 bases, J lost 1 base, and 12 bases stayed unmatched. The CDR3 nucleotides read TGCGCCAGCAGCTCCCCGGGACAGCAGATCGGGAACACTGAAGCTTTCTTT. Translating it yields CASSSPGQQIGNTEAFF.

The sample holds one count of this clonotype. The CDR3 does not end in the conserved phenylalanine or tryptophan, so this is likely a read error. The chain uses TRBV2 and TRBJ2-3, with 8 positions matching TRBD1. CDR1 is SNHLY, CDR2 FYNNEI, per germline. This CDR3 spans 13 amino acids. The CDR3 sequence is CTSGGQGIDTQYL. CDR3 DNA sequence: TGTACCAGCGGCGGACAGGGAATAGATACGCAGTATCTT.

This clonotype was seen ten or more times. The gene calls are TRBV28 and TRBJ1-5; D remains unclear. The V end lost 3 bases, the J end lost 2 bases, and 14 bases lay between the germline ends. The CDR3 runs to 16 residues. CDR1 MDHEN and CDR2 SYDVKM come from the germline V gene. The DNA for the CDR3 is TGTGCCAGCAGTTTTGAGTGGGGTTTTGGCAATCAGCCCCAGCATTTT. Translation: CASSFEWGFGNQPQHF.

This clonotype occurred many times. The chain carries TRBV28 and TRBJ1-1; 9 bases line up with TRBD1. Germline CDR1 is MDHEN and CDR2 is SYDVKM. CDR3 length: 13 residues. Germline trimming cut 8 bases from V and 0 bases from J; bases unmatched to any gene: 1. CDR3 coding DNA: TGTGCCAGCGGACAGGGGTTGAACACTGAAGCTTTCTTT. Its protein product is CASGQGLNTEAFF.

This clonotype was counted between two and nine times. The chain is built from TRBV6-2 or TRBV6-3 and TRBJ2-5, with 12 bases matching TRBD2. Germline trimming cut 5 bases from V and 2 bases from J; bases unmatched to any gene: 6. Germline V CDR1 and CDR2: MNHEY, SVGEGT. The CDR3 has 16 amino acids. As DNA, the CDR3 is TGTGCCAGCAGTATTGGACTAGCGGGGAAACAAGAGACCCAGTACTTC. The encoded protein is CASSIGLAGKQETQYF.

In the case of this clonotype: Germline is not matched at one junction end, which may reflect a read error. The genes are TRBV4-1 and TRBJ2-5; no reliable D call. CDR3 length: 14 amino acids. Germline CDR1 and CDR2: MGHRA and YSYEKL. CDR3 sequence: CANSKRALEETQYF. The CDR3 DNA reads as TGCGCCAACAGCAAGCGCGCCCTGGAGGAGACCCAGTACTTC.

Ten or more counts support this clonotype. One end of the junction fails to match germline, which may point to a read error. This sequence joins TRBV28 and TRBJ2-4; perhaps TRBD2 as D (6 bases). The CDR3 runs 13 residues. Germline CDR1 and CDR2: MDHEN and SYDVKM. CDR3 bases: TGTGCCAGCAGCTCAAGCGCGACTAGGGTCGTGGACTTC. It is translated as CASSSSATRVVDF. The full variable domain, in which reference TRBV28 and TRBJ2-4 provide the parts outside the CDR3, is DVKVTQSSRYLVKRTGEKVFLECVQDMDHENMFWYRQDPGLGLRLIYFSYDVKMKEKGDIPEGYSVSREKKERFSLILESASTNQTSMYLCASSSSATRVVDFGAGTRLSVL.

As to this clonotype: A read error is possible here, since a much larger clone lies one base away. The CDR3 coding sequence is TGCGCCAGCAGCCGCCAGGACAATGAGCAGTCCTTC. Amino acids: CASSRQDNEQSF. The V and J genes are TRBV5-1 and TRBJ2-1; the D gene is possibly TRBD1 (5 bases). From germline, CDR1 is SGHRS and CDR2 YFSETQ. This CDR3 has 12 amino acids.

Remarks on this clonotype: A junction boundary mismatches the germline segment, possibly from a read error. This chain connects TRBV6-2 or TRBV6-3 to TRBJ2-5; D is possibly TRBD2 (5 bases). Germline CDR1 and CDR2: MNHEY and SVGEGT. This CDR3 contains 15 residues. CDR3 coding DNA: TGTGCTAGCAGTTACGGTCCTAGCTCGAAAGAGACCCAGTACTTC. It is translated as CASSYGPSSKETQYF.

This rearrangement joins TRBV11-2 to TRBJ2-3; possibly TRBD2 for D (6 bases). The CDR3 is 14 amino acids. Germline lookup yields CDR1 SGHAT and CDR2 FQNNGV. V shed 7 bases and J shed 7 bases, with 18 bases lying between them. The CDR3 loop reads CASTAGMGGHTQYF. The CDR3 DNA is TGTGCCAGCACGGCCGGGATGGGGGGTCATACGCAGTATTTT.

Points on this clonotype: This likely comes from a read error, as the CDR3 has no conserved phenylalanine or tryptophan at its end. It is unclear where the CDR3 begins or ends on the DNA, so no DNA is shown, and the CDR3 is as TCRdb lists it. The chain employs TRBV11-2 and TRBJ1-2; the table's D call of TRBD1 was not tested on the DNA. Germline V lookup: CDR1 SGHAT, CDR2 FQNNGV. The CDR3 is made up of 17 amino acids, end residues included. The CDR3 is CASCLDPIRALRYGYSI.